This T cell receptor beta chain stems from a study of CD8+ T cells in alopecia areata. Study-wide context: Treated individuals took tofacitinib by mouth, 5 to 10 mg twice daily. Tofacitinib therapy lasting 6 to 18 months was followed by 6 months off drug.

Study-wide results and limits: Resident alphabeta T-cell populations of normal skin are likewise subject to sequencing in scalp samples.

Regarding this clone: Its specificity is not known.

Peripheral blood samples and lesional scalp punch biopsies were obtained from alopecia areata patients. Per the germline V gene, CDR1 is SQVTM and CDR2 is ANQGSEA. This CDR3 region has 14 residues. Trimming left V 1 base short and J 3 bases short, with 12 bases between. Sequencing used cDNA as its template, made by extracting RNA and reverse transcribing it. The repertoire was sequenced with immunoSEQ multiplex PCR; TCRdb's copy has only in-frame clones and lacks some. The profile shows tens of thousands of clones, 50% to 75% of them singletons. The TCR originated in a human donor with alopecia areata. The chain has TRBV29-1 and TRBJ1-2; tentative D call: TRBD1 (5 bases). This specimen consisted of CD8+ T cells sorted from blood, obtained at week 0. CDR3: CSVEGGWGDYGYTF. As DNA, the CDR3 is TGCAGCGTTGAAGGGGGCTGGGGTGACTATGGCTACACCTTC.